What follows are 26 T cell receptor beta chains derived from one specimen sequenced in a study of neurological immune-mediated disorders. TCRdb itself ran the 5' RACE reads through MiXCR, one entry per CDR3 protein. Here the sample spans 75,000 to 85,000 distinct CDR3 sequences, roughly a sixth being singletons. The sequenced sample consisted of PBMCs. These receptor sequences come from a woman aged 40 to 55 in good health.

With respect to this clonotype: It may be a read error: a sequence one base away is much more abundant. The chain links TRBV4-2 to TRBJ2-3; 8 bases are a match to TRBD2. The V and J ends lost 0 bases and 4 bases, in that order; junction bases with no gene match: 18. The length of the CDR3 is 20 residues. CDR1 is LGHNA and CDR2 is YNFKEQ in the germline V gene. The CDR3 spells CASSQDSPFSSGCFADTQYF. In DNA, the CDR3 is TGTGCCAGCAGCCAAGATTCCCCCTTCTCTAGCGGGTGTTTTGCAGATACGCAGTATTTT.

J is TRBJ2-5 and V is TRBV21-1; the D segment call TRBD2 is taken from the table without a DNA check. TRBV21-1 is reported as a pseudogene. The CDR3 contains 17 residues. CDR3 sequence reads: CASSPTLGGRNGKTQYF. Here the CDR3 DNA reads TGTGCCAGCAGCCCCACGCTAGGGGGACGAAATGGGAAGACCCAGTACTTC.

This clonotype was seen ten or more times. J is TRBJ2-7 and V is TRBV2; 8 bases fit TRBD1. This CDR3 comprises 16 residues. V lost 8 bases and J lost 3; bases outside the gene matches: 15. Germline CDR1 reads SNHLY; CDR2 reads FYNNEI. The DNA for the CDR3 is TGTGCCAGCGGATGGAACGGGACAGGACACATCTACGAGCAGTACTTC. Translated: CASGWNGTGHIYEQYF. Drawing the rest from reference TRBV2 and TRBJ2-7, the complete variable domain is EPEVTQTPSHQVTQMGQEVILRCVPISNHLYFYWYRQILGQKVEFLVSFYNNEISEKSEIFDDQFSVERPDGSNFTLKIRSTKLEDSAMYFCASGWNGTGHIYEQYFGPGTRLTVT.

This clonotype was picked up many times. This chain connects TRBV6-5 to TRBJ2-5, with unresolved D. Between the trimmed V and J ends, which lost 1 base and 2 bases, there was a span of 8 bases. The germline CDR1 and CDR2 sequences are MNHEY and SVGAGI. This CDR3 has 14 amino acids. CDR3 coding DNA: TGTGCCAGCAGTTACTTGGCAGAGCAAGAGACCCAGTACTTC. Amino acid sequence: CASSYLAEQETQYF.

The rearrangement joins TRBV18 to TRBJ2-5; D may be TRBD2 (6 bases). Germline assignment: CDR1 KGHSH and CDR2 LQKENI. The CDR3 is 14 amino acids. V shed 2 bases and J shed 5 bases, with 12 bases lying between them. The CDR3 region has the DNA TGTGCCAGCTCACCAGGCGGGACGGGGGAGACCCAGTACTTC. Its translation: CASSPGGTGETQYF. The complete variable domain, with remaining parts taken from reference TRBV18 and TRBJ2-5, reads NAGVMQNPRHLVRRRGQEARLRCSPMKGHSHVYWYRQLPEEGLKFMVYLQKENIIDESGMPKERFSAEFPKEGPSILRIQQVVRGDSAAYFCASSPGGTGETQYFGPGTRLLVL.

In its sample, this clonotype was seen many times. V is TRBV12-3 or TRBV12-4 and J is TRBJ1-5, with D possibly matching TRBD1 (5 bases). V was shortened by 6 bases and J by 2 bases, with 20 bases between the two germline ends. CDR3 size: 17 residues. CDR3 coding DNA: TGTGCCAGCAGCGGGACCGGGAGTGTGGGGGGCAATCAGCCCCAGCATTTT. This encodes CASSGTGSVGGNQPQHF.

The sample holds many counts of this clonotype. One end of the junction varies from germline; a read error may be responsible. This rearrangement joins TRBV10-3 to TRBJ2-1; 7 bases are a match to TRBD2. This CDR3 contains 11 residues. Germline CDR1 and CDR2: ENHRY and SYGVKD. CDR3 amino acids: CAISDAAGVEF. The CDR3 DNA sequence: TGTGCCATCAGTGACGCGGCGGGGGTTGAGTTC.

This clonotype was counted ten times or more. V gene TRBV7-3 combines with J gene TRBJ1-5; 10 nucleotides match TRBD1. This CDR3 has 16 amino acids. The V segment lost 5 bases and the J segment 5 bases; nucleotides outside the gene matches: 9. Looked up from germline, CDR1 is SGHTA and CDR2 is FQGTGA. The CDR3 sequence: CASSHVWDRGDQPQHF. The DNA of the CDR3 is TGTGCCAGCAGCCACGTCTGGGACAGGGGAGATCAGCCCCAGCATTTT.

This clonotype was counted ten times or more. The chain uses TRBV12-3 or TRBV12-4 and TRBJ2-5, with 16 bases lining up with TRBD2. There are 16 residues in the CDR3. V dropped 5 bases and J dropped 4; count of bases not matched to a gene: 4. For the CDR3, the DNA is TGTGCCAGCAGTGGGGGACTAGCGGGGGGGAGAGAGACCCAGTACTTC. It specifies CASSGGLAGGRETQYF.

V usage is TRBV9 and J usage is TRBJ2-5; TRBD1 or TRBD2 may be the D gene (5 bases each). This CDR3 has 14 amino acids. Trimming cost V 0 bases and J 2 bases, with 8 bases left between them. Per the germline V gene, CDR1 is SGDLS and CDR2 is YYNGEE. The CDR3 DNA reads TGTGCCAGCAGCGTAGGGGGGATTCAAGAGACCCAGTACTTC. Its translation is CASSVGGIQETQYF. The full variable domain, completed using reference TRBV9 and TRBJ2-5, is DSGVTQTPKHLITATGQRVTLRCSPRSGDLSVYWYQQSLDQGLQFLIQYYNGEERAKGNILERFSAQQFPDLHSELNLSSLELGDSALYFCASSVGGIQETQYFGPGTRLLVL.

This CDR3 reads CASSLVTGHYEQYF. The CDR3 coding sequence is TGTGCCAGCAGCTTAGTAACAGGCCACTACGAGCAGTACTTC. This chain connects TRBV7-8 to TRBJ2-7; D perhaps matches TRBD1 (5 bases). Deletions cut 1 base from V and 3 bases from J, with 10 bases between. The germline gives CDR1 SGHVS, CDR2 FQNEAQ. The CDR3 has 14 residues.

This clonotype was seen repeatedly, ten times or more. This sequence joins TRBV10-2 and TRBJ1-1, with D hard to call. The germline V and J ends were trimmed by 6 bases and 4 bases, with 3 bases remaining between them. This CDR3 has 10 amino acids. CDR1 WSHSY and CDR2 SAAADI come from the germline V gene. The CDR3 region has the DNA TGCGCCAGCAGAAGCACTGAAGCTTTCTTT. Translation: CASRSTEAFF.

This clonotype showed up many times. This chain joins TRBV7-2 and TRBJ2-3; D gene ambiguous. The CDR3 covers 14 residues. Deletions cut 0 bases from V and 0 bases from J, with 4 bases between. Germline loops: CDR1 SGHTA, CDR2 FQGNSA. The DNA of the CDR3 is TGTGCCAGCAGCTTAGCGGGTAGCACAGATACGCAGTATTTT. Protein product: CASSLAGSTDTQYF.

This clonotype was detected ten times or more. The CDR3 sequence: CATSISGSGANVLTF. CDR3 nucleotides: TGTGCCACCAGCATTTCAGGCTCTGGGGCCAACGTCCTGACTTTC. The J gene is TRBJ2-6, the V gene TRBV15; D remains ambiguous. The CDR3 runs to 15 residues. Germline loops: CDR1 LNHNV, CDR2 YYDKDF (reference sequence). V gave up 4 bases and J gave up 0 bases, with 7 bases separating them.

To note about this clonotype: The junction departs from germline at one end; a sequencing error may be responsible. The rearrangement links TRBV7-2 to TRBJ1-1, with 7 bases matching TRBD1. Germline values: CDR1 SGHTA, CDR2 FQGNSA. The CDR3 is 15 amino acids. CDR3 loop: CASSLSKGAGTEDFF. The CDR3 DNA follows: TGTGCAAGCAGCTTATCGAAGGGGGCCGGAACTGAAGATTTCTTT. Full variable domain (remainder filled in from reference TRBV7-2 and TRBJ1-1): GAGVSQSPSNKVTEKGKDVELRCDPISGHTALYWYRQSLGQGLEFLIYFQGNSAPDKSGLPSDRFSAERTGGSVSTLTIQRTQQEDSAVYLCASSLSKGAGTEDFFGQGTRLTVV.

This chain connects TRBV7-8 to TRBJ1-4, with 7 positions matching TRBD1. This CDR3 contains 14 residues. Germline loops: CDR1 SGHVS, CDR2 FQNEAQ. V was pared by 2 bases and J by 8 bases, with 5 bases of the junction left unmatched. The CDR3 region has the DNA TGTGCCAGCAGCTTAACCAGGGGGGAGGAAAAACTGTTTTTT. This encodes CASSLTRGEEKLFF.

This clonotype was detected many times. V usage is TRBV7-2 and J usage is TRBJ2-5; 9 bases are a match to TRBD1. V lost 0 bases, J lost 4 bases, and 3 bases stayed unmatched. The CDR3 spans 15 residues. In germline, CDR1 is SGHTA, CDR2 FQGNSA. The CDR3 spells CASSLAQDRGETQYF. CDR3 bases: TGTGCCAGCAGCTTAGCTCAGGACAGGGGAGAGACCCAGTACTTC.

The rearrangement links TRBV15 to TRBJ2-7, with D possibly matching TRBD2 (6 bases). Germline V gene sequence: CDR1 LNHNV, CDR2 YYDKDF (reference sequence). The V end was cut by 5 bases, the J end by 4 bases, with 18 bases between. The CDR3 contains 15 residues. The CDR3: CATSPSIEGGYEQYF. DNA for the CDR3: TGTGCCACCAGCCCAAGTATTGAGGGAGGATACGAGCAGTACTTC.

With respect to this clonotype: This may be a read error: a much more frequent sequence differs by one nucleotide. The chain recombines TRBV18 with TRBJ2-5, with D perhaps assigned TRBD1 or TRBD2 (6 bases each). CDR3 length equals 14 residues. Germline V CDR1 and CDR2: KGHSH, LQKENI. CDR3 in amino acids: CASSPRGLQETQHF. As DNA, the CDR3 is TGTGCCAGCTCACCCAGGGGACTCCAAGAGACCCAGCACTTC.

V is TRBV6-2 or TRBV6-3 and J is TRBJ2-1; 8 bases are shared with TRBD2. This CDR3 spans 16 amino acids. Germline trimming cut 4 bases from V and 5 bases from J; bases unmatched to any gene: 10. Germline V gene sequence: CDR1 MNHEY, CDR2 SVGEGT. DNA of the CDR3: TGTGCCAGCAGTTTCTATTTTAGCGGGGAAAACAATGAGCAGTTCTTC. Protein product: CASSFYFSGENNEQFF.

The gene calls are TRBV25-1 and TRBJ2-1; 9 nucleotides agree with TRBD2. CDR3 size: 14 residues. V lost 6 bases to trimming and J lost 7 bases; unmatched junction nucleotides: 7. Germline V gene sequence: CDR1 MGHDK, CDR2 SYGVNS. The DNA for the CDR3 is TGTGCCAGCAGCCCTAGCGGGAAAAGGAATGAGCAGTTCTTC. This codes for CASSPSGKRNEQFF.

The count of this clonotype is one. Written as DNA, the CDR3 is TGTGCCAGCAGCTTGACCGGGACCTCTGGAAACACCATATATTTT. Its translation: CASSLTGTSGNTIYF. The V and J genes are TRBV5-8 and TRBJ1-3, with D possibly being TRBD1 (5 bases). The CDR3 totals 15 residues. The V end lost 1 base, the J end lost 0 bases, and 8 bases lay between the germline ends. Germline CDR1 SGHTS, CDR2 YDEGEE.

This clonotype is a singleton in its sample. V and J are TRBV12-3 or TRBV12-4 and TRBJ1-2; TRBD1 might be the D (6 bases). V shed 3 bases and J shed 14 bases, with 22 bases lying between them. This CDR3 spans 14 amino acids. In DNA, the CDR3 is TGTGCCAGCAGTTTGTCGGGACAAGCCGAGGGGAATACCTTC. This translates into CASSLSGQAEGNTF.

This clonotype was counted many times. The V gene is TRBV11-1, the J gene TRBJ2-1; 10 bases are a match to TRBD2. The CDR3 totals 14 residues. V lost 0 bases and J lost 8; bases outside the gene matches: 1. Germline V gene sequence: CDR1 SGHAT, CDR2 FQDESV (reference sequence). Here the CDR3 DNA reads TGTGCCAGCAGCTTAGCGGGGACTAGCGATGAGCAGTTCTTC. Translated, it gives CASSLAGTSDEQFF.

This clonotype appeared many times. The chain combines TRBV5-5 with TRBJ1-1, with D possibly being TRBD1 (6 bases). The CDR3 runs to 15 residues. V shed 3 bases and J shed 2 bases, with 14 bases lying between them. Germline V gene lookup returns CDR1 SGHKS and CDR2 YYEKEE (reference sequence). The CDR3 is CASSSNAGANTEAFF. For the CDR3, the DNA is TGTGCCAGCAGCTCAAATGCAGGGGCTAACACTGAAGCTTTCTTT. The whole variable domain, filled in from reference TRBV5-5 and TRBJ1-1, reads DAGVTQSPTHLIKTRGQQVTLRCSPISGHKSVSWYQQVLGQGPQFIFQYYEKEERGRGNFPDRFSARQFPNYSSELNVNALLLGDSALYLCASSSNAGANTEAFFGQGTRLTVV.

This clonotype showed up many times. The rearrangement links TRBV5-1 to TRBJ2-1; TRBD2 agrees at 7 bases. The CDR3 is 13 residues long. The junction had 7 bases not matched to a gene; V was cut back by 4 bases and J by 9 bases. The V gene's germline CDR1 is SGHRS and CDR2 YFSETQ. CDR3 bases: TGCGCCAGCAGCCCCCAAGGGAGGGTTGAGCAGTTCTTC. Protein sequence: CASSPQGRVEQFF.